The following is a TCR beta chain sequence with its context. The source of the sample is a study of CDR3 diversity in severe acne. In TCRdb, the PCR reads were re-called with MiXCR into one record per CDR3 protein. The sample yields some 90,000 distinct CDR3 sequences, roughly 52% seen once. This receptor was identified in a male donor in good health, serving as a control. The source material was blood.

The CDR3 nucleotides read TGTGCCAGCAGCTTAGGGGTCCCGGCAGAGAATCAGCCCCAGCATTTT. Its translation: CASSLGVPAENQPQHF. V is TRBV7-8 and J is TRBJ1-5; D unresolved. The CDR3 totals 16 residues. From germline, CDR1 is SGHVS and CDR2 FQNEAQ. Trimming stripped 1 base from V and 4 bases from J, with 14 bases between. Supplemented by reference TRBV7-8 and TRBJ1-5, the full variable domain reads GAGVSQSPRYKVAKRGQDVALRCDPISGHVSLFWYQQALGQGPEFLTYFQNEAQLDKSGLPSDRFFAERPEGSVSTLKIQRTQQEDSAVYLCASSLGVPAENQPQHFGDGTRLSIL.